This T cell receptor beta chain was observed in a study of T cell responses to AZD1222 COVID-19 vaccine. General study points: Donors, mostly white British, included more females; clonal diversity was possibly underestimated. Nearly half of the spike-specific TCRs reportedly recognize variant regions that carry no mutations. Sampling that yielded the repertoires occurred only after the peak T cell response.

Per the germline V gene, CDR1 is MNHEY and CDR2 is SVGEGT. This CDR3 spans 16 amino acids. V gave up 6 bases and J gave up 4 bases; unmatched junction bases: 12. As to this clone: The antigen is unknown.

Clones were sequenced by immunoSEQ multiplex PCR, and TCRdb holds only the in-frame ones, with some missing. In the table there are tens of thousands of clones, approximately 89% of which are singletons. The chain is built from TRBV6-2 or TRBV6-3 and TRBJ2-5; 9 bases are shared with TRBD1. The specimen was peripheral blood, collected 28 days after the second AZD1222 dose. The receptor comes from an adult who received the AZD1222 COVID-19 vaccine. The CDR3 DNA reads as TGTGCCAGCAGCCGAGGACAGGGGTTCTCTTTAGAGACCCAGTACTTC. Protein: CASSRGQGFSLETQYF.